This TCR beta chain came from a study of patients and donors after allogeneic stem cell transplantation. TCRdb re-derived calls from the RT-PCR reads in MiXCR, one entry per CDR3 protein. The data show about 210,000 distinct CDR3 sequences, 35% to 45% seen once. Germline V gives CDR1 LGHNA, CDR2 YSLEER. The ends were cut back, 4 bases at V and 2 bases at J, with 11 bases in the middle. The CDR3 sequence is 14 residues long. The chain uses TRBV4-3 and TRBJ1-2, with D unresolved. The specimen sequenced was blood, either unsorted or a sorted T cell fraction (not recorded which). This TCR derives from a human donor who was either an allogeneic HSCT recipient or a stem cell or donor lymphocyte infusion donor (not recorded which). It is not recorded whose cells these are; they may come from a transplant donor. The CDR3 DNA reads TGCGCCAGCAGCCCTTGGACGGGAAACTATGGCTACACCTTC. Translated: CASSPWTGNYGYTF.